The 17 T cell receptor beta chains presented below share a single source sample, sequenced in a study of control samples from healthy donors and cancer patients. Measured with immunoSEQ multiplex PCR; TCRdb has only the in-frame clones, and not every one. The sample has about 73,000 clones; roughly 87% are singletons. The sample comprised blood. The receptors here all came from a woman between 45 and 60 years old in good health.

V is TRBV18 and J is TRBJ2-7, with D perhaps matching TRBD1 (6 bases). The CDR3 consists of 13 residues. Germline CDR1 is KGHSH and CDR2 is LQKENI. V lost 5 bases to trimming and J lost 6 bases, with 14 bases between them. DNA for the CDR3: TGTGCCAGCTCAGCAGTACAGGGTTCCGAGCAGTACTTC. Amino acids: CASSAVQGSEQYF. Full variable domain (rest looked up from reference TRBV18 and TRBJ2-7): NAGVMQNPRHLVRRRGQEARLRCSPMKGHSHVYWYRQLPEEGLKFMVYLQKENIIDESGMPKERFSAEFPKEGPSILRIQQVVRGDSAAYFCASSAVQGSEQYFGPGTRLTVT.

The rearrangement uses TRBV5-1 and TRBJ2-3; no definite D call. The CDR3 is 15 amino acids. Between the trimmed V and J ends, which lost 1 base and 2 bases, there was a span of 11 bases. Germline-derived CDR1 and CDR2 are SGHRS and YFSETQ. The chain's CDR3 is CASSLQDRLTDTQYF. The CDR3 DNA reads TGCGCCAGCAGCTTGCAGGACCGACTCACAGATACGCAGTATTTT.

CDR3 loop: CASSNRVNTEAFF. DNA for the CDR3: TGTGCCAGTAGTAACAGGGTGAACACTGAAGCTTTCTTT. This sequence joins TRBV19 and TRBJ1-1; weak D call: TRBD1 (6 bases). Germline V gene lookup returns CDR1 LNHDA and CDR2 SQIVND (reference sequence). Between the trimmed V and J ends, which lost 4 bases and 0 bases, there was a span of 6 bases. CDR3 length: 13 residues.

CDR3: CASSIAGQGTDTQYF. The DNA of the CDR3 is TGTGCCAGTAGTATAGCGGGACAAGGCACAGATACGCAGTATTTT. The V gene is TRBV19, the J gene TRBJ2-3, with D possibly being TRBD1 (6 bases). Looked up from germline, CDR1 is LNHDA and CDR2 is SQIVND (reference sequence). The CDR3 is 15 residues long. The V end lost 1 base, the J end lost 1 base, and 9 bases lay between the germline ends.

V and J are TRBV6-5 and TRBJ2-7; D might be TRBD2 (7 bases). V shed 5 bases and J shed 5 bases, with 10 bases lying between them. The CDR3 is 12 residues long. Per the germline V gene, CDR1 is MNHEY and CDR2 is SVGAGI. DNA for the CDR3: TGTGCCAGCAGTCGGGGGGACAACGAGCAGTACTTC. Amino acids: CASSRGDNEQYF.

The chain is built from TRBV6-1 and TRBJ1-2; D is possibly TRBD1 (5 bases). Deletions cut 3 bases from V and 4 bases from J, with 12 bases between. CDR1 is MNHNS and CDR2 is SASEGT in the germline V gene. The CDR3 is 14 residues long. In nucleotides, the CDR3 is TGTGCCAGCAGTGAGGGGGGGATCGGCTATGGCTACACCTTC. Encoded protein: CASSEGGIGYGYTF.

J is TRBJ2-3 and V is TRBV15; D not resolved. The length of the CDR3 is 12 residues. CDR1 and CDR2 from the germline V gene are LNHNV and YYDKDF (reference sequence). V was pared by 3 bases and J by 5 bases, with 6 bases between. The CDR3 coding sequence is TGTGCCACCAGCAGGTTTAGAGATACGCAGTATTTT. Amino acid sequence: CATSRFRDTQYF.

The sample holds one count of this clone. The V and J genes are TRBV18 and TRBJ1-1; 9 bases match TRBD1. The CDR3 covers 19 residues. The germline V gene has CDR1 KGHSH and CDR2 LQKENI. V was pared by 3 bases and J by 0 bases, with 14 bases of the junction left unmatched. CDR3 residues: CASSPLHDRGSPVNTEAFF. In DNA form, the CDR3 reads TGTGCCAGCTCACCTCTCCACGACAGGGGGTCCCCAGTGAACACTGAAGCTTTCTTT. Full variable domain (missing parts from reference TRBV18 and TRBJ1-1): NAGVMQNPRHLVRRRGQEARLRCSPMKGHSHVYWYRQLPEEGLKFMVYLQKENIIDESGMPKERFSAEFPKEGPSILRIQQVVRGDSAAYFCASSPLHDRGSPVNTEAFFGQGTRLTVV.

The chain has TRBV28 and TRBJ1-5, with D unclear. This CDR3 contains 12 residues. CDR1 and CDR2 (germline): MDHEN, SYDVKM. V gave up 5 bases and J gave up 12 bases, with 14 bases separating them. CDR3 in amino acids: CASSLSLGVQHF. The CDR3 region has the DNA TGTGCCAGCAGTCTATCCCTCGGGGTCCAGCATTTT.

This clone showed up just a few times. V gene TRBV4-1 combines with J gene TRBJ2-7; 9 bases are shared with TRBD2. The V and J ends lost 4 bases and 2 bases, in that order; junction bases with no gene match: 3. Germline V gene data show CDR1 as MGHRA and CDR2 as YSYEKL. This CDR3 contains 14 residues. CDR3 sequence: CASSRRLAAYEQYF. DNA for the CDR3: TGCGCCAGCAGCCGACGACTAGCGGCCTACGAGCAGTACTTC.

The V and J genes are TRBV5-1 and TRBJ2-2; 10 nucleotides agree with TRBD2. CDR3 size: 19 residues. The trim removed 4 bases at V and 5 bases at J, leaving 17 bases unmatched. Germline-derived CDR1 and CDR2 are SGHRS and YFSETQ. CDR3 residues: CASSPQRGMLAGVTGELFF. The CDR3 nucleotides read TGCGCCAGCAGCCCTCAGCGCGGCATGCTAGCGGGAGTAACCGGGGAGCTGTTTTTT.

The CDR3 region has the DNA TGTGCCTGGAGCCCCTTTCTTCGACAGGGATCCTCCTACGAGCAGTACTTC. Amino acids: CAWSPFLRQGSSYEQYF. This chain links TRBV30 with TRBJ2-7, with TRBD1 identical over 7 bases. Trimming took 3 bases from V and 0 from J; bases not matched to a gene: 14. CDR1 is GTSNPN and CDR2 is SVGIG in the germline V gene (reference sequence). The CDR3 sequence is 17 residues long.

The sample holds a few counts of this clone. The gene calls are TRBV27 and TRBJ2-2; no clear D gene. V lost 3 bases and J 2 bases, leaving 1 base between the germline ends. This CDR3 contains 12 residues. CDR1 and CDR2 from the germline V gene are MNHEY and SMNVEV (reference sequence). This chain's CDR3 is CASSFNTGELFF. Written as DNA, the CDR3 is TGTGCCAGCAGTTTTAACACCGGGGAGCTGTTTTTT.

The chain combines TRBV7-9 with TRBJ2-3, with 7 bases aligning to TRBD2. The trim removed 6 bases at V and 4 bases at J, leaving 13 bases unmatched. Germline CDR1 is SEHNR and CDR2 is FQNEAQ (reference sequence). There are 16 residues in the CDR3. The CDR3 spells CASSRFLGTIPDTQYF. As DNA, the CDR3 is TGTGCCAGCAGTAGATTCCTCGGGACTATCCCAGATACGCAGTATTTT.

CDR3 residues: CASSESASGGYNEQFF. Written as DNA, the CDR3 is TGCGCCAGCAGTGAGTCGGCTAGCGGGGGGTACAATGAGCAGTTCTTC. The V gene is TRBV10-1, the J gene TRBJ2-1, with 11 bases lining up with TRBD2. This CDR3 contains 16 residues. CDR1 is WNHNN and CDR2 is SYGVQD in the germline V gene (reference sequence). J lost 4 bases, V lost 0 bases, and 2 bases had no gene match.

The genes are TRBV5-4 and TRBJ2-3; D assignment may be TRBD1 or TRBD2 (5 bases each). With 10 bases removed from V and 2 bases from J, the gap between germline ends came to 17 bases. Germline CDR1 SGHNT, CDR2 YYREEE (reference sequence). The CDR3 consists of 14 residues. CDR3 loop: CASKRPGATDTQYF. The CDR3 DNA is TGTGCCTCGAAAAGGCCCGGGGCCACAGATACGCAGTATTTT.

The J gene is TRBJ2-3, the V gene TRBV27; 9 nucleotides line up with TRBD1. The CDR3 spans 15 residues. Germline V gene lookup returns CDR1 MNHEY and CDR2 SMNVEV (reference sequence). V lost 4 bases and J lost 7; bases outside the gene matches: 9. This CDR3 is CASSSYPDRGYTQYF. The CDR3 DNA reads TGTGCCAGCAGTTCCTACCCCGACAGGGGGTATACGCAGTATTTT.